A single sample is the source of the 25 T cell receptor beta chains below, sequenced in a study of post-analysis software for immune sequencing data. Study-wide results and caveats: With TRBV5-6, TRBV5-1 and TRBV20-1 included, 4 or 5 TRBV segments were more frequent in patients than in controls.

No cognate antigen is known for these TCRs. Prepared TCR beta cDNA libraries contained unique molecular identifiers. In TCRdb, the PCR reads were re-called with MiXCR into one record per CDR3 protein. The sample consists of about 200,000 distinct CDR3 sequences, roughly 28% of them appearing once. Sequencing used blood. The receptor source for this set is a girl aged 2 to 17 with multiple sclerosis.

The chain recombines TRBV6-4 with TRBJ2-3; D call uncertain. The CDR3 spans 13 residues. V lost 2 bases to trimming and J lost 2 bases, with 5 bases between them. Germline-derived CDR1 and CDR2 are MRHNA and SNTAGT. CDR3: CASSDTTTDTQYF. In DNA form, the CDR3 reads TGTGCCAGCAGTGACACCACCACAGATACGCAGTATTTT.

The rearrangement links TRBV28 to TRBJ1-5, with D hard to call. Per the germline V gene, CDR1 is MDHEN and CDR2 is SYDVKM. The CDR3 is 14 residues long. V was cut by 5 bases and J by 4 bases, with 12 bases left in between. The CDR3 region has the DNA TGTGCCAGCAGTCTCCCAGGAGGGAATCAGCCCCAGCATTTT. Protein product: CASSLPGGNQPQHF. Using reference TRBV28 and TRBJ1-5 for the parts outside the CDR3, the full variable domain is DVKVTQSSRYLVKRTGEKVFLECVQDMDHENMFWYRQDPGLGLRLIYFSYDVKMKEKGDIPEGYSVSREKKERFSLILESASTNQTSMYLCASSLPGGNQPQHFGDGTRLSIL.

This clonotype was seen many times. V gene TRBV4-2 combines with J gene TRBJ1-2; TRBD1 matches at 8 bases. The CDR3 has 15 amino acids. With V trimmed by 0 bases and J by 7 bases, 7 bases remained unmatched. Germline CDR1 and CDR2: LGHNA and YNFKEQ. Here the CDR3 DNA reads TGTGCCAGCAGCCAAGAGATTCAGGGGGCGGGTGGCTACACCTTC. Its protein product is CASSQEIQGAGGYTF.

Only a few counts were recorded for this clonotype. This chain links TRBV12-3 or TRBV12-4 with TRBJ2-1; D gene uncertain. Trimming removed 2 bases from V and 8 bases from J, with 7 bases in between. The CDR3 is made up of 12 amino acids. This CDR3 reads CASSLRSHEQFF. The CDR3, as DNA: TGTGCCAGCAGTTTAAGGAGTCATGAGCAGTTCTTC.

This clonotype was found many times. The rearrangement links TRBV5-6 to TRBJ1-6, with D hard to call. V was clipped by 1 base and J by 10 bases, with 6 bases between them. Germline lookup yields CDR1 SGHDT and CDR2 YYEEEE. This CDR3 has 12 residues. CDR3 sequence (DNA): TGTGCCAGCAGCTTGTTAGGATCACCCCTCCACTTT. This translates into CASSLLGSPLHF.

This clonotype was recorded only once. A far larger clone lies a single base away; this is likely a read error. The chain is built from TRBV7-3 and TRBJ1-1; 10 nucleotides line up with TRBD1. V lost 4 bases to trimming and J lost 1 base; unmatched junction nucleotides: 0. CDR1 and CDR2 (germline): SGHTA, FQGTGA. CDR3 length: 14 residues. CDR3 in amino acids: CASSWTGGNTEAFF. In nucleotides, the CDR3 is TGTGCCAGCAGCTGGACAGGGGGGAACACTGAAGCTTTCTTT.

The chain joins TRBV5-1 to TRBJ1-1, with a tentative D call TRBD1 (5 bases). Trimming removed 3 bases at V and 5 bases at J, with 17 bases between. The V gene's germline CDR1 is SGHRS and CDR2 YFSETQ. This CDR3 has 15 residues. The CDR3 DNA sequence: TGCGCCAGCAGCTGGGGAGCAGGGCCGGGGACTGAAGCTTTCTTT. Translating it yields CASSWGAGPGTEAFF.

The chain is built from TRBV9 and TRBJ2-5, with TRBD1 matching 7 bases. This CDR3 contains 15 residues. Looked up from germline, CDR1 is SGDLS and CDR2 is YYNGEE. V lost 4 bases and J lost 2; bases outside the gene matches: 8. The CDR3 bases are TGTGCCAGCAGCTCAACGACAGGGAAACAAGAGACCCAGTACTTC. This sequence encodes CASSSTTGKQETQYF.

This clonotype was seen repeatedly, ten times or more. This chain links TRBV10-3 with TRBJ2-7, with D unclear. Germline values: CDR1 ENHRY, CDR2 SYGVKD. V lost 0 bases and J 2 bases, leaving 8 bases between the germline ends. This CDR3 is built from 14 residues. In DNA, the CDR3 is TGTGCCATCAGTGAGTCAGGAATAACCTACGAGCAGTACTTC. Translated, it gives CAISESGITYEQYF.

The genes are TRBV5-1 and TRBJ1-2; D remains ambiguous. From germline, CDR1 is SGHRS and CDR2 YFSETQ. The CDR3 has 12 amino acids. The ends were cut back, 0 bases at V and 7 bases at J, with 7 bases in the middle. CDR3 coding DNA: TGCGCCAGCAGCTTGGAGTTGAGTGGCTACACCTTC. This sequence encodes CASSLELSGYTF. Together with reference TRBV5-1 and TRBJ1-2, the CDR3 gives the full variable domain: KAGVTQTPRYLIKTRGQQVTLSCSPISGHRSVSWYQQTPGQGLQFLFEYFSETQRNKGNFPGRFSGRQFSNSRSEMNVSTLELGDSALYLCASSLELSGYTFGSGTRLTVV.

As DNA, the CDR3 is TGTGCCACCAGCAGAGGGGCGGGGGGATATAGCAATCAGCCCCAGCATTTT. Its translation: CATSRGAGGYSNQPQHF. The chain uses TRBV15 and TRBJ1-5; TRBD1 might be the D (5 bases). This CDR3 region has 17 residues. The germline CDR1 and CDR2 sequences are LNHNV and YYDKDF (reference sequence). V gave up 1 base and J gave up 0 bases, with 13 bases separating them.

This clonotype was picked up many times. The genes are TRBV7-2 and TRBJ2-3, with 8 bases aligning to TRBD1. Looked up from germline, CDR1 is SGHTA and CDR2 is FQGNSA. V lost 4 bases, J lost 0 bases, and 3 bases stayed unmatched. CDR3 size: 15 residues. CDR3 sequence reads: CASSSRTGSTDTQYF. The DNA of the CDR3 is TGTGCCAGCAGCTCCCGGACAGGGAGCACAGATACGCAGTATTTT.

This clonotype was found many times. The CDR3 sequence: CSAREGRYGYTF. In DNA, the CDR3 is TGCAGTGCTAGAGAAGGACGGTATGGCTACACCTTC. The chain recombines TRBV20-1 with TRBJ1-2; unclear D gene. CDR3 length: 12 residues. V was shortened by 0 bases and J by 5 bases, with 7 bases between the two germline ends. Germline CDR1 and CDR2: DFQATT and SNEGSKA (reference sequence).

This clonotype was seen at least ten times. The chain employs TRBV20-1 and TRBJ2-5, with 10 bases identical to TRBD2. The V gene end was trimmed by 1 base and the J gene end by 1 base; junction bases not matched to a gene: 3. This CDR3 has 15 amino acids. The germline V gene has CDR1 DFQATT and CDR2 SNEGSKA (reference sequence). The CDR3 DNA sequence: TGCAGTGCTAGAGGGGAGCGGGGGGGCCAAGAGACCCAGTACTTC. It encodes CSARGERGGQETQYF.

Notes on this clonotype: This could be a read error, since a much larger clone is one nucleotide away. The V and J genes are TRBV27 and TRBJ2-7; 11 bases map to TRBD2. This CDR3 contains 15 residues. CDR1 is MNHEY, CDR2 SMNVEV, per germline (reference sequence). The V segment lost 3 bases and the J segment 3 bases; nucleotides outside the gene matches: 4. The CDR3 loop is CASSLCGTSGYEQYF. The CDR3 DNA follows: TGTGCCAGCAGTTTGTGCGGGACTAGCGGCTACGAGCAGTACTTC.

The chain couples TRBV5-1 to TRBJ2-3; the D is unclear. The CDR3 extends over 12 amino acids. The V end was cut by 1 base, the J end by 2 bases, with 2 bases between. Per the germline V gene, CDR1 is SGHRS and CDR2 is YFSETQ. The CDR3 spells CASSLFTDTQYF. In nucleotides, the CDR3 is TGCGCCAGCAGCTTGTTCACAGATACGCAGTATTTT.

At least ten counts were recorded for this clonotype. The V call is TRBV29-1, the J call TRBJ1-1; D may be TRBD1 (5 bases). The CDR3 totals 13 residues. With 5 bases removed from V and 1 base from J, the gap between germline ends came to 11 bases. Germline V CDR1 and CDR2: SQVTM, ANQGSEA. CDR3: CSVLGVENTEAFF. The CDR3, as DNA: TGCAGCGTTCTGGGGGTCGAGAACACTGAAGCTTTCTTT. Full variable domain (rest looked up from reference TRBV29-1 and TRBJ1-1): SAVISQKPSRDICQRGTSLTIQCQVDSQVTMMFWYRQQPGQSLTLIATANQGSEATYESGFVIDKFPISRPNLTFSTLTVSNMSPEDSSIYLCSVLGVENTEAFFGQGTRLTVV.

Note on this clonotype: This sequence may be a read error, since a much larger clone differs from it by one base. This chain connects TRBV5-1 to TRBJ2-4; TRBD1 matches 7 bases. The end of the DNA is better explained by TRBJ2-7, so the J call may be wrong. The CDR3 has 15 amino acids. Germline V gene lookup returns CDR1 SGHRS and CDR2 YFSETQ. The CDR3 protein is CASSLYTGAPYEQYF. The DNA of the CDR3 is TGCGCCAGCAGCTTGTATACAGGGGCCCCCTACGAGCAGTACTTC.

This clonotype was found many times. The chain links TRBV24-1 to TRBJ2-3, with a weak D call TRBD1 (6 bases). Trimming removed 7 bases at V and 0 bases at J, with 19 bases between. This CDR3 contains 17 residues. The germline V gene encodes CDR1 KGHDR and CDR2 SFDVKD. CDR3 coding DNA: TGTGCCACCAGCGGCCACAACAGGGAAGAGAGCACAGATACGCAGTATTTT. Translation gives CATSGHNREESTDTQYF.

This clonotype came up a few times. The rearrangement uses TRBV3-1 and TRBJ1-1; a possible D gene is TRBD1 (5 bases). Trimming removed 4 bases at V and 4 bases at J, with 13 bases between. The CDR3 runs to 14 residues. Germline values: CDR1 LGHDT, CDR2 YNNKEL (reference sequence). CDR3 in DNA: TGTGCCAGCAGCCTTAACGGGGACGGCACTGAAGCTTTCTTT. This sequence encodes CASSLNGDGTEAFF.

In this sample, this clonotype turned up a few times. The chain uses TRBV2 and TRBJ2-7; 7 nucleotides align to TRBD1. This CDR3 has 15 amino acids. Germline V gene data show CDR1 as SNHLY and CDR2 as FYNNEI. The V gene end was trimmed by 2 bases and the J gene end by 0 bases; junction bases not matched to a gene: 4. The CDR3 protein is CASSEMGQTSYEQYF. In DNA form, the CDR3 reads TGTGCCAGCAGTGAAATGGGACAGACCTCCTACGAGCAGTACTTC.

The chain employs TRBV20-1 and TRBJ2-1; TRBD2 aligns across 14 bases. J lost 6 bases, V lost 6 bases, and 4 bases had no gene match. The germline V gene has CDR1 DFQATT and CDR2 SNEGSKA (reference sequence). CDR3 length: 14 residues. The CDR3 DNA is TGCAGTGCCAGACTAGCGGGGGGGATCAATGAGCAGTTCTTC. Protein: CSARLAGGINEQFF.

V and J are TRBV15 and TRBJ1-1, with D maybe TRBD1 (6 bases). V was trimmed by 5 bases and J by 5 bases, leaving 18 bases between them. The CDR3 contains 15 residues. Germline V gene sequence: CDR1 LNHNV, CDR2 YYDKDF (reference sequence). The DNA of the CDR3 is TGTGCCACCAGCCCCCGTTGGGAGGGGGGGACTGAAGCTTTCTTT. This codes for CATSPRWEGGTEAFF.

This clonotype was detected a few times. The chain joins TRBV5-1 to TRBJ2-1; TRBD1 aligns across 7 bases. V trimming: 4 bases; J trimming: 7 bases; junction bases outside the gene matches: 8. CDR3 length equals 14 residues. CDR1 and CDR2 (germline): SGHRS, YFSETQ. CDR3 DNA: TGCGCCAGCAGCGCGACAGGGTATGGGAATGAGCAGTTCTTC. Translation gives CASSATGYGNEQFF.

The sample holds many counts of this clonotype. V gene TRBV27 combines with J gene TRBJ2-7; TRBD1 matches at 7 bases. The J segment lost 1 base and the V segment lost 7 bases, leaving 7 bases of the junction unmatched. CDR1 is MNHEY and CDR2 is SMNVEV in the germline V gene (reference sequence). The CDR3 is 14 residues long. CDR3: CASTRQGMSYEQYF. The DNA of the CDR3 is TGTGCCAGCACACGACAGGGTATGTCCTACGAGCAGTACTTC.